One and the same sample provided the 24 T cell receptor beta chains below, sequenced in a study of T cell responses to AZD1222 COVID-19 vaccine. Sequenced by immunoSEQ multiplex PCR; TCRdb stores in-frame clones only, minus some. Of roughly 120,000 clones detected, roughly 90% appear once; the ten largest clones hold over 2.5%. The source material was peripheral blood, sampled on day 0 of AZD1222 vaccination. The source is an adult in good health.

This chain links TRBV4-1 with TRBJ2-1, with a tentative D call TRBD2 (6 bases). The V and J ends lost 4 bases and 4 bases respectively, with 14 bases between them. CDR3 size: 15 residues. Germline-derived CDR1 and CDR2 are MGHRA and YSYEKL. CDR3 protein: CASSLGDSGYNEQFF. CDR3 coding DNA: TGCGCCAGCAGCCTTGGGGATAGCGGTTACAATGAGCAGTTCTTC.

This chain joins TRBV12-5 and TRBJ2-7, with D perhaps TRBD1 (5 bases). Germline lookup yields CDR1 LGHNT and CDR2 FRNRAP. The germline V and J ends were trimmed by 0 bases and 6 bases, with 9 bases remaining between them. The CDR3 totals 13 residues. The CDR3: CASGLVQGVEQYF. CDR3 in DNA: TGTGCTAGTGGTTTGGTACAAGGGGTCGAGCAGTACTTC. The variable domain in full, with the rest retrieved from reference TRBV12-5 and TRBJ2-7, is DARVTQTPRHKVTEMGQEVTMRCQPILGHNTVFWYRQTMMQGLELLAYFRNRAPLDDSGMPKDRFSAEMPDATLATLKIQPSEPRDSAVYFCASGLVQGVEQYFGPGTRLTVT.

V and J are TRBV6-5 and TRBJ2-3, with D possibly matching TRBD1 (6 bases). This CDR3 is built from 15 residues. Germline assignment: CDR1 MNHEY and CDR2 SVGAGI. V lost 3 bases, J lost 7 bases, and 17 bases lay in between. CDR3 coding DNA: TGTGCCAGCAGTTATGGCAGGGGCGGTTCAAATACGCAGTATTTT. Encoded protein: CASSYGRGGSNTQYF.

V is TRBV7-9 and J is TRBJ1-1; maybe TRBD1 (6 bases). The V end was cut by 3 bases, the J end by 6 bases, with 17 bases between. Germline assignment: CDR1 SEHNR and CDR2 FQNEAQ (reference sequence). CDR3 length: 15 amino acids. CDR3 coding DNA: TGTGCCAGCAGCTTCCCGGGACATACGGTCGCTGAAGCTTTCTTT. Protein: CASSFPGHTVAEAFF. The variable domain in full, completed from reference TRBV7-9 and TRBJ1-1, reads DTGVSQNPRHKITKRGQNVTFRCDPISEHNRLYWYRQTLGQGPEFLTYFQNEAQLEKSRLLSDRFSAERPKGSFSTLEIQRTEQGDSAMYLCASSFPGHTVAEAFFGQGTRLTVV.

The chain recombines TRBV12-3 or TRBV12-4 with TRBJ1-5, with unresolved D. V was trimmed by 2 bases and J by 3 bases, leaving 5 bases between them. The CDR3 loop spans 13 amino acids. Written as DNA, the CDR3 is TGTGCCAGCAGTTTAAAAACCAATCAGCCCCAGCATTTT. It yields the protein CASSLKTNQPQHF.

CDR3 DNA: TGTGCCAGCAGAGCGGGCGGGGACGATGGCTACACCTTC. Its translation: CASRAGGDDGYTF. The chain is built from TRBV7-2 and TRBJ1-2; the D gene is possibly TRBD1 (5 bases). The germline V gene has CDR1 SGHTA and CDR2 FQGNSA. CDR3 length equals 13 residues. V was pared by 6 bases and J by 6 bases, with 14 bases between.

V usage is TRBV6-4 and J usage is TRBJ1-2; D gene unclear. The CDR3 spans 15 residues. Deletions cut 3 bases from V and 7 bases from J, with 18 bases between. CDR1 and CDR2 from the germline V gene are MRHNA and SNTAGT. The CDR3 sequence is CASSEKRTARGGYTF. CDR3 in DNA: TGTGCCAGCAGTGAAAAACGGACGGCGCGGGGTGGCTACACCTTC.

This chain links TRBV27 with TRBJ1-1; 7 bases agree with TRBD1. The V and J ends lost 7 bases and 4 bases, in that order; junction bases with no gene match: 9. The CDR3 has 14 residues. Germline V CDR1 and CDR2: MNHEY, SMNVEV (reference sequence). CDR3 bases: TGTGCCAGCACCCCAGTACAGGGGAGCACTGAAGCTTTCTTT. Its translation is CASTPVQGSTEAFF.

This chain uses TRBV2 with TRBJ2-1; 10 nucleotides match TRBD2. The germline V gene has CDR1 SNHLY and CDR2 FYNNEI. The ends lost 8 bases at V and 0 bases at J; junction bases unmatched: 7. The CDR3 consists of 16 residues. The CDR3 DNA reads TGTGCCAGCTGGTCTAGCGGGAGTAGCTCCTACAATGAGCAGTTCTTC. Residues: CASWSSGSSSYNEQFF. Full variable domain (missing parts from reference TRBV2 and TRBJ2-1): EPEVTQTPSHQVTQMGQEVILRCVPISNHLYFYWYRQILGQKVEFLVSFYNNEISEKSEIFDDQFSVERPDGSNFTLKIRSTKLEDSAMYFCASWSSGSSSYNEQFFGPGTRLTVL.

The V and J genes are TRBV7-9 and TRBJ1-1, with TRBD1 matching 8 bases. This CDR3 is 15 amino acids long. Trimming cost V 1 base and J 7 bases; bases outside gene matches: 8. CDR1 is SEHNR and CDR2 is FQNEAQ in the germline V gene (reference sequence). The CDR3 protein is CASSLEGRGLVEAFF. The CDR3 nucleotides are TGTGCCAGCAGCTTAGAGGGCAGGGGGCTCGTTGAAGCTTTCTTT. Together with reference TRBV7-9 and TRBJ1-1, the CDR3 gives the full variable domain: DTGVSQNPRHKITKRGQNVTFRCDPISEHNRLYWYRQTLGQGPEFLTYFQNEAQLEKSRLLSDRFSAERPKGSFSTLEIQRTEQGDSAMYLCASSLEGRGLVEAFFGQGTRLTVV.

J is TRBJ2-7 and V is TRBV29-1, with 12 bases that match TRBD2. The germline gives CDR1 SQVTM, CDR2 ANQGSEA. CDR3 length equals 13 residues. V lost 6 bases, J lost 3 bases, and 3 bases stayed unmatched. The chain's CDR3 is CSVWTSGNYEQYF. CDR3 sequence (DNA): TGCAGCGTCTGGACTAGCGGGAACTACGAGCAGTACTTC.

V and J are TRBV27 and TRBJ1-1, with D perhaps TRBD1 (5 bases). The CDR3 runs to 16 residues. Trimming took off 1 base at V and 2 bases at J, with 14 bases between the two ends. Germline loops: CDR1 MNHEY, CDR2 SMNVEV (reference sequence). CDR3 DNA: TGTGCCAGCAGTTTATTCGGGGGAGGGCTCAACACTGAAGCTTTCTTT. Its protein is CASSLFGGGLNTEAFF.

This chain joins TRBV6-5 and TRBJ1-6; 9 bases map to TRBD1. The CDR3 totals 15 residues. Per the germline V gene, CDR1 is MNHEY and CDR2 is SVGAGI. J gave up 8 bases and V 8 bases, and 10 bases lay outside the gene matches. CDR3 coding DNA: TGTGCCAGCGCCGGGACAGGGAGATGGGATTCACCCCTCCACTTT. Its protein product is CASAGTGRWDSPLHF.

The rearrangement joins TRBV7-9 to TRBJ1-5; no reliable D call. CDR1 and CDR2 from the germline V gene are SEHNR and FQNEAQ (reference sequence). The CDR3 consists of 14 residues. The ends were cut back, 3 bases at V and 0 bases at J, with 6 bases in the middle. The CDR3 DNA reads as TGTGCCAGCAGCTTCTCCTATAGCAATCAGCCCCAGCATTTT. Translating it yields CASSFSYSNQPQHF.

The rearrangement uses TRBV4-1 and TRBJ1-3, with TRBD1 as a possible D gene (6 bases). V lost 0 bases and J lost 4, with 13 bases in between. CDR1 is MGHRA and CDR2 is YSYEKL in the germline V gene. The CDR3 has 16 amino acids. The CDR3 DNA follows: TGCGCCAGCAGCCAAGAACCCAGGGGATCCGGAAACACCATATATTTT. This encodes CASSQEPRGSGNTIYF.

The chain has TRBV27 and TRBJ2-1, with 11 positions matching TRBD1. The V gene end was trimmed by 8 bases and the J gene end by 6 bases; junction bases not matched to a gene: 6. The CDR3 has 14 residues. Germline lookup yields CDR1 MNHEY and CDR2 SMNVEV (reference sequence). The CDR3 sequence: CASCGQGAANEQFF. CDR3 sequence (DNA): TGTGCCAGCTGCGGACAGGGGGCGGCCAATGAGCAGTTCTTC.

The chain links TRBV2 to TRBJ2-7; TRBD2 might be the D (5 bases). Germline V lookup: CDR1 SNHLY, CDR2 FYNNEI. V lost 3 bases to trimming and J lost 0 bases, with 12 bases between them. CDR3 length: 15 amino acids. CDR3 loop: CASSDGAASSYEQYF. The CDR3 DNA sequence: TGTGCCAGCAGTGATGGAGCGGCTAGCTCCTACGAGCAGTACTTC.

The chain has TRBV14 and TRBJ2-1; possibly TRBD1 or TRBD2 for D (5 bases each). The length of the CDR3 is 13 residues. V lost 2 bases, J lost 14 bases, and 16 bases lay in between. Germline CDR1 and CDR2: SGHDN and FVKESK. CDR3 sequence: CASSQSGRDGKFF. The DNA for the CDR3 is TGTGCCAGCAGCCAATCGGGACGAGATGGCAAGTTCTTC.

The V and J genes are TRBV4-3 and TRBJ2-7, with D perhaps matching TRBD1 (6 bases). Per germline, CDR1 LGHNA and CDR2 YSLEER. The CDR3 is 15 residues long. Trimming removed 0 bases at V and 4 bases at J, with 13 bases between. CDR3 residues: CASSQDARGQYEQYF. DNA for the CDR3: TGCGCCAGCAGCCAAGATGCCAGGGGTCAGTACGAGCAGTACTTC.

The chain carries TRBV18 and TRBJ1-3; no clear D. Trimming cost V 3 bases and J 3 bases, with 6 bases left between them. Germline CDR1 and CDR2: KGHSH and LQKENI. This CDR3 is 13 amino acids long. The DNA for the CDR3 is TGTGCCAGCTCACCCGGGAATGGAAACACCATATATTTT. Its translation is CASSPGNGNTIYF.

The chain combines TRBV6-5 with TRBJ2-7; D is undetermined. CDR3 length: 12 amino acids. The V end lost 1 base, the J end lost 6 bases, and 7 bases lay between the germline ends. Germline CDR1 and CDR2: MNHEY and SVGAGI. The CDR3 nucleotides are TGTGCCAGCAGTTACTATGGGATCGAGCAGTACTTC. It yields the protein CASSYYGIEQYF.

This CDR3 reads CASMGETQGNTEAFF. In nucleotides, the CDR3 is TGTGCCAGCATGGGTGAGACCCAGGGGAACACTGAAGCTTTCTTT. The V and J genes are TRBV7-8 and TRBJ1-1; possibly TRBD1 for D (5 bases). The CDR3 contains 15 residues. V dropped 7 bases and J dropped 1 base, with 16 bases sitting between them. Germline-derived CDR1 and CDR2 are SGHVS and FQNEAQ.

CDR3 nucleotides: TGTGCCAGCAGTTCGCGACAGGGAAAAATACAAGAGACCCAGTACTTC. This sequence encodes CASSSRQGKIQETQYF. The chain combines TRBV6-5 with TRBJ2-5, with TRBD1 identical over 7 bases. V dropped 4 bases and J dropped 2; count of bases not matched to a gene: 10. From germline, CDR1 is MNHEY and CDR2 SVGAGI. The CDR3 has 16 amino acids.

This chain connects TRBV4-2 to TRBJ2-7; D is possibly TRBD1 or TRBD2 (6 bases each). Trimming removed 0 bases at V and 2 bases at J, with 11 bases between. CDR1 is LGHNA and CDR2 is YNFKEQ in the germline V gene. The CDR3 contains 15 residues. For the CDR3, the DNA is TGTGCCAGCAGCCAAGACTTCGGGGGCCCCTACGAGCAGTACTTC. It specifies CASSQDFGGPYEQYF.